The rows below give T cell receptor beta chains drawn from one sample of a study of T cells in Graves' hyperthyroidism and ophthalmopathy. TCRdb reprocessed the multiplex PCR reads via MiXCR and lists one record per CDR3 protein. There are some 300,000 distinct CDR3 sequences in the sample; about an eighth occur only once, and under 8% lies in the top ten. The sample consisted of blood. All receptors come from a woman in her thirties or forties with Graves' hyperthyroidism. CDR3s include the opening cysteine and the closing phenylalanine or tryptophan. A D gene is named only where the DNA matches it firmly. Size is stated for part of the rows, as once, few or many counts, or as a class when the clone is expanded.

V,J,D,length,size,CDR3,DNA
TRBV12-5,TRBJ2-1,TRBD1,16,many,CASGLAWDSKYNEQFF,TGTGCTAGTGGTTTGGCATGGGACAGTAAATACAATGAGCAGTTCTTC
TRBV5-1,TRBJ2-1,.,15,many,CASSLKVSGGDEQFF,TGCGCCAGCAGCTTGAAGGTATCGGGGGGCGATGAGCAGTTCTTC
TRBV10-3,TRBJ1-5,.,14,many,CAISRQDSNQPQHF,TGTGCCATCAGTAGACAGGATAGCAATCAGCCCCAGCATTTT
TRBV12-3/TRBV12-4,TRBJ2-1,.,13,many,CASRTAYWEEQFF,TGTGCCAGCCGGACTGCATACTGGGAAGAGCAGTTCTTC
TRBV12-3/TRBV12-4,TRBJ1-5,.,18,.,CASSFRRAIGGSNQPQHF,TGTGCCAGCAGTTTTAGAAGGGCGATCGGGGGTAGCAATCAGCCCCAGCATTTT
TRBV5-1,TRBJ2-4,.,14,few,CASSPGIAKNIQYF,TGCGCCAGCAGCCCCGGGATAGCCAAAAACATTCAGTACTTC
TRBV7-9,TRBJ2-5,.,14,many,CASATRIDQETQYF,TGTGCCAGCGCGACTAGAATCGACCAAGAGACCCAGTACTTC
TRBV6-1,TRBJ1-2,TRBD1,17,few,CASRPTGDRGPNYGYTF,TGTGCCAGCAGACCAACAGGTGACAGGGGGCCTAACTATGGCTACACCTTC
TRBV20-1,TRBJ1-5,.,15,.,CSASPANLANQPQHF,TGCAGTGCCTCCCCGGCCAACTTAGCCAATCAGCCCCAGCATTTT
TRBV5-5,TRBJ2-5,.,16,many,CASSLSPTMVRETQYF,TGTGCCAGCAGCTTGAGTCCAACTATGGTGCGAGAGACCCAGTACTTC
TRBV5-1,TRBJ2-5,.,15,few,CASSLAGGEGETQYF,TGCGCCAGCAGCTTGGCCGGAGGGGAAGGAGAGACCCAGTACTTC
TRBV30,TRBJ1-1,.,13,.,CAWSLTVNTEAFF,TGTGCCTGGAGTCTGACGGTGAACACTGAAGCTTTCTTT
TRBV20-1,TRBJ1-1,.,15,many,CSARDAGREIPEAFF,TGCAGTGCTAGAGATGCGGGTCGAGAAATCCCTGAAGCTTTCTTT
TRBV12-3/TRBV12-4,TRBJ1-1,.,13,.,CASREGSSIEAFF,TGTGCCAGCAGAGAGGGGAGTTCGATTGAAGCTTTCTTT
TRBV27,TRBJ2-1,.,14,many,CASGGTERWNEQFF,TGTGCCAGCGGCGGGACGGAGCGGTGGAATGAGCAGTTCTTC
TRBV3-1,TRBJ2-7,.,10,many,CASSGMRQYF,TGTGCCAGCAGCGGGATGCGGCAGTACTTC
TRBV28,TRBJ2-4,.,11,many,CASSLPGIQYF,TGTGCCAGCAGTTTGCCGGGGATTCAGTACTTC
TRBV6-1,TRBJ2-1,TRBD2,15,many,CASSKREGSYNEQFF,TGTGCCAGCAGTAAGCGGGAGGGCTCCTACAATGAGCAGTTCTTC
TRBV3-1,TRBJ1-2,TRBD1,15,many,CASSLAGQALYGYTF,TGTGCCAGCAGCCTTGCAGGACAGGCTTTATATGGCTACACCTTC
TRBV2,TRBJ1-4,.,15,many,CASSSDTSTNEKLFF,TGTGCCAGCAGTTCGGACACTTCAACTAATGAAAAACTGTTTTTT
TRBV28,TRBJ2-1,TRBD1,17,.,CASSLWQGASSYNEQFF,TGTGCCAGCAGTTTATGGCAGGGGGCGAGCTCCTACAATGAGCAGTTCTTC
TRBV6-1,TRBJ2-1,TRBD1,13,many,CASSIYRGDEQFF,TGTGCCAGCAGTATATACAGGGGCGATGAGCAGTTCTTC
TRBV13,TRBJ2-2,TRBD2,18,.,CASSSLTEAGANTGELFF,TGTGCCAGCAGCTCCCTGACTGAAGCGGGAGCGAACACCGGGGAGCTGTTTTTT
TRBV9,TRBJ1-2,.,14,many,CASSVVDLAYGYTF,TGTGCCAGCAGCGTAGTGGACTTAGCCTATGGCTACACCTTC
TRBV27,TRBJ2-1,.,13,few,CASSGTALGEQFF,TGTGCCAGCAGCGGGACGGCCCTCGGTGAGCAGTTCTTC
TRBV12-3/TRBV12-4,TRBJ2-1,TRBD2,17,.,CASSPLVAGGPSNEQFF,TGTGCCAGCAGTCCCCTCGTGGCGGGAGGGCCAAGCAATGAGCAGTTCTTC
TRBV12-3/TRBV12-4,TRBJ1-6,.,16,many,CASSRQFATGGSPLHF,TGTGCCAGCAGCAGACAGTTCGCCACCGGCGGTTCACCCCTCCACTTT
TRBV6-1,TRBJ1-2,TRBD1,18,many,CASSYDRVLLFTNYGYTF,TGTGCCAGCAGCTACGACAGGGTACTCCTTTTTACTAACTATGGCTACACCTTC
TRBV4-1,TRBJ1-1,.,14,many,CASSRGRADTEAFF,TGCGCCAGCAGCCGAGGACGGGCGGACACTGAAGCTTTCTTT
TRBV18,TRBJ2-1,.,13,many,CASSPLRGNEQFF,TGTGCCAGCTCACCTTTGCGGGGCAATGAGCAGTTCTTC
TRBV6-2/TRBV6-3,TRBJ2-2,.,15,many,CASSYPGLDTGELFF,TGTGCCAGCAGTTACCCGGGGTTAGACACCGGGGAGCTGTTTTTT
TRBV3-1,TRBJ1-6,.,11,.,CASSQEGPRYF,TGTGCCAGCAGCCAAGAGGGACCTCGTTACTTT
TRBV7-2,TRBJ2-7,.,11,many,CASSPGVQQYF,TGTGCCAGCAGCCCGGGAGTCCAGCAGTACTTC
TRBV7-8,TRBJ2-7,.,13,many,CASSFGLVHEQYF,TGTGCCAGCAGCTTCGGACTTGTACACGAGCAGTACTTC
TRBV5-1,TRBJ2-7,.,14,many,CASGIQGNSNEQYF,TGCGCCAGCGGAATCCAGGGCAATTCTAACGAGCAGTACTTC
TRBV12-3/TRBV12-4,TRBJ1-1,.,13,many,CASSPLRGSEAFF,TGTGCCAGCAGTCCCCTACGGGGCTCTGAAGCTTTCTTT
TRBV20-1,TRBJ1-2,.,13,many,CSAEDRAVYGYTF,TGCAGTGCTGAGGACAGAGCGGTCTATGGCTACACCTTC
TRBV19,TRBJ1-6,.,14,.,CARRDVRAFSPLHF,TGTGCCAGACGGGACGTTCGGGCCTTTTCACCCCTCCACTTT
TRBV28,TRBJ2-1,TRBD2,12,many,CAIAGTTNEQFF,TGTGCCATTGCGGGGACTACCAATGAGCAGTTCTTC
TRBV11-2,TRBJ2-3,TRBD2,16,many,CASSSRQRGHTDTQYF,TGTGCCAGCAGCTCCCGCCAGCGGGGGCACACAGATACGCAGTATTTT
TRBV10-3,TRBJ1-2,TRBD1,14,many,CAIRDSTGVYGYTF,TGTGCCATCAGGGACTCCACAGGGGTCTATGGCTACACCTTC
TRBV29-1,TRBJ1-5,.,13,many,CSVVYRVGQPQHF,TGCAGCGTTGTGTACAGGGTTGGACAGCCCCAGCATTTT
TRBV3-1,TRBJ2-3,TRBD2,18,few,CASSPPLAGALGTDTQYF,TGTGCCAGCAGTCCCCCCCTAGCGGGAGCCCTAGGCACAGATACGCAGTATTTT
TRBV28,TRBJ2-1,TRBD1,17,.,CASSWGQGGKEGNEQFF,TGTGCCAGCAGTTGGGGACAGGGCGGGAAGGAGGGGAATGAGCAGTTCTTC
TRBV6-1,TRBJ2-5,TRBD1,16,many,CASRYSDRGHQETQYF,TGTGCCAGCAGGTACTCAGACAGGGGACACCAAGAGACCCAGTACTTC
TRBV20-1,TRBJ2-7,TRBD2,12,many,CSALSGSYEQYF,TGCAGTGCCCTTAGCGGGAGCTACGAGCAGTACTTC
TRBV12-3/TRBV12-4,TRBJ2-3,TRBD2,15,many,CASSWGLAGADTQYF,TGTGCCAGCAGTTGGGGACTAGCGGGAGCGGATACGCAGTATTTT
TRBV24-1,TRBJ2-2,.,14,many,CATSDPIGGGELFF,TGTGCCACCAGTGACCCAATCGGTGGCGGGGAGCTGTTTTTT
TRBV25-1,TRBJ2-1,.,15,.,CASSDPRVAYNEQFF,TGTGCCAGCAGCGACCCCCGGGTTGCGTACAATGAGCAGTTCTTC
TRBV18,TRBJ2-7,.,13,many,CASSPVDQNEQYF,TGTGCCAGCTCACCAGTGGACCAGAACGAGCAGTACTTC